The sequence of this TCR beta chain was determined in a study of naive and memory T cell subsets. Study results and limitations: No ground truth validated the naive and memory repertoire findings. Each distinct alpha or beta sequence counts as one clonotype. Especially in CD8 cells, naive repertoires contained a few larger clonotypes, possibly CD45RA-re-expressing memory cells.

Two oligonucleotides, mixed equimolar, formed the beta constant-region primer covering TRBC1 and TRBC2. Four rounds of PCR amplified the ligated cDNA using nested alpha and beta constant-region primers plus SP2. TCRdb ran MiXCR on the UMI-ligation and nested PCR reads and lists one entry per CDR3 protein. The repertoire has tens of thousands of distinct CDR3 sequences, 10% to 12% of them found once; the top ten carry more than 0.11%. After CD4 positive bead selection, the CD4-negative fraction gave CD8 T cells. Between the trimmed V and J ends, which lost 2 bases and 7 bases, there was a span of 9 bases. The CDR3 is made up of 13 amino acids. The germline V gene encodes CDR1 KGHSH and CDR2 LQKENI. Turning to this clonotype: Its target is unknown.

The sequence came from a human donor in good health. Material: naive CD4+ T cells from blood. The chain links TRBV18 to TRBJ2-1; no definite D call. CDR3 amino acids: CASSPRVTNEQFF. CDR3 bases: TGTGCCAGCTCACCAAGGGTCACGAATGAGCAGTTCTTC.